This TCR beta chain derives from a study of CD8+ T cells in alopecia areata. Study information: Those patients who were treated received oral tofacitinib, which was given at 5 to 10 mg twice daily for moderate-to-severe alopecia areata.

This CDR3 is built from 17 residues. Per germline, CDR1 MGHRA and CDR2 YSYEKL. V was pared by 0 bases and J by 3 bases, with 14 bases between. RNA, once extracted, was reverse transcribed into cDNA for use as the sequencing template. TCRdb keeps only in-frame clones here, not all; method: immunoSEQ multiplex PCR. The sample has some 150,000 clones; about 50% are singletons. Peripheral blood and lesional scalp punch biopsies were taken from alopecia areata patients. The sequencing used CD8+ T cells sorted from blood, collected at week 0. This clonotype originated in a human donor with alopecia areata. The genes are TRBV4-1 and TRBJ1-4; perhaps TRBD1 as D (5 bases). The DNA of the CDR3 is TGCGCCAGCAGCCAAGATTATGCGGGGGTTGCTAATGAAAAACTGTTTTTT. It is translated as CASSQDYAGVANEKLFF.